The 18 T cell receptor beta chains below come from one sample, sequenced in a study of T cells in Graves' hyperthyroidism and ophthalmopathy. Regions amplified from RNA transcripts were the TCR beta CDR3 regions. Initially, a first-round RT-PCR of the TCR CDR3 employed the HTBI primer set. TCRdb re-called the multiplex PCR reads through MiXCR, storing one row per CDR3 protein. The sample carries around 300,000 distinct CDR3 sequences, approximately 14% recorded once. What was sequenced was blood. The receptors shown here come from a woman between 40 and 50 years old with Graves' hyperthyroidism.

This clonotype was observed at least ten times. The chain uses TRBV11-2 and TRBJ2-7; D is ambiguous. The germline V gene has CDR1 SGHAT and CDR2 FQNNGV. The V and J ends lost 5 bases and 5 bases respectively, with 7 bases between them. This CDR3 spans 11 amino acids. CDR3 loop: CASSQLHEQYF. Written as DNA, the CDR3 is TGTGCCAGCAGCCAGCTTCACGAGCAGTACTTC.

This clonotype was seen at least ten times. The V call is TRBV29-1, the J call TRBJ2-3; no clear D. Looked up from germline, CDR1 is SQVTM and CDR2 is ANQGSEA. Trimming shortened V by 4 bases and J by 5 bases, and 10 bases separated the two germline ends. The CDR3 runs 12 residues. In DNA, the CDR3 is TGCAGCGTTGGTACGGATGGAGATACGCAGTATTTT. Translating gives CSVGTDGDTQYF.

This clonotype was counted only a few times. The chain has TRBV19 and TRBJ1-2, with TRBD1 as a possible D gene (5 bases). The CDR3 covers 14 residues. V gave up 7 bases and J gave up 5 bases, with 17 bases separating them. Germline V gene lookup returns CDR1 LNHDA and CDR2 SQIVND (reference sequence). CDR3 sequence reads: CASKHLPDMYGYTF. The DNA of the CDR3 is TGTGCCAGTAAACATCTCCCGGACATGTATGGCTACACCTTC.

V gene TRBV19 combines with J gene TRBJ2-5, with TRBD2 matching 7 bases. Germline trimming cut 2 bases from V and 4 bases from J; bases unmatched to any gene: 7. CDR1 and CDR2 (germline): LNHDA, SQIVND (reference sequence). The CDR3 sequence is 15 residues long. The chain's CDR3 is CASSIFAGEGETQYF. The DNA for the CDR3 is TGTGCCAGTAGTATATTTGCGGGAGAGGGAGAGACCCAGTACTTC.

Many counts were recorded for this clonotype. V usage is TRBV28 and J usage is TRBJ1-3, with D possibly matching TRBD1 (5 bases). Between the trimmed V and J ends, which lost 5 bases and 0 bases, there was a span of 11 bases. This CDR3 region has 15 residues. CDR1 is MDHEN, CDR2 SYDVKM, per germline. The CDR3 region is CASSGEDSSGNTIYF. The CDR3 nucleotides read TGTGCCAGCAGTGGGGAAGACAGCTCTGGAAACACCATATATTTT.

The table lists this clonotype with a few counts. The rearrangement uses TRBV20-1 and TRBJ2-1; the D is unclear. This CDR3 spans 11 amino acids. V shed 3 bases and J shed 7 bases, with 7 bases lying between them. Germline V lookup: CDR1 DFQATT, CDR2 SNEGSKA (reference sequence). This CDR3 is CSASFANEQFF. The CDR3 DNA follows: TGCAGTGCTAGTTTCGCAAATGAGCAGTTCTTC.

This clonotype showed up many times. V usage is TRBV2 and J usage is TRBJ1-3; weak D call: TRBD1 (5 bases). The CDR3 length is 14 residues. With 7 bases removed from V and 0 bases from J, the gap between germline ends came to 10 bases. Germline loops: CDR1 SNHLY, CDR2 FYNNEI. CDR3 bases: TGTGCCAGCAAAACAGGAGCCTCTGGAAACACCATATATTTT. This translates into CASKTGASGNTIYF.

The chain combines TRBV7-9 with TRBJ1-3; the D gene is possibly TRBD1 (5 bases). V was cut by 5 bases and J by 8 bases, with 16 bases left in between. The CDR3 has 14 amino acids. Germline V gene sequence: CDR1 SEHNR, CDR2 FQNEAQ (reference sequence). CDR3 nucleotides: TGTGCCAGCAGCCAAGGGGACGGAAGGGACACCATATATTTT. This sequence encodes CASSQGDGRDTIYF.

This clonotype was seen a handful of times. V gene TRBV5-6 combines with J gene TRBJ1-4; tentative D call: TRBD1 (5 bases). The CDR3 is 15 residues long. Germline V gene sequence: CDR1 SGHDT, CDR2 YYEEEE. The ends were cut back, 0 bases at V and 8 bases at J, with 14 bases in the middle. The CDR3 is CASSLVGGIEEKLFF. CDR3 in DNA: TGTGCCAGCAGCTTGGTGGGGGGGATAGAAGAAAAACTGTTTTTT.

There are a few counts of this clonotype. This chain joins TRBV19 and TRBJ1-2; 8 positions agree with TRBD1. J gave up 3 bases and V 4 bases, and 4 bases lay outside the gene matches. Germline lookup yields CDR1 LNHDA and CDR2 SQIVND (reference sequence). This CDR3 region has 14 residues. CDR3: CASSKGQVYYGYTF. CDR3 coding DNA: TGTGCCAGTAGTAAGGGACAGGTTTACTATGGCTACACCTTC.

This clonotype was seen many times. The chain recombines TRBV2 with TRBJ2-3; 7 nucleotides match TRBD2. CDR3 length: 14 residues. In germline, CDR1 is SNHLY, CDR2 FYNNEI. The V gene end was trimmed by 10 bases and the J gene end by 6 bases; junction bases not matched to a gene: 13. This CDR3 is CATMDAGVGDTQYF. CDR3 DNA sequence: TGTGCCACTATGGATGCGGGAGTTGGGGATACGCAGTATTTT.

This clonotype was picked up many times. V is TRBV20-1 and J is TRBJ2-7; 7 nucleotides line up with TRBD2. V shed 2 bases, J shed 1 base, and the junction held 8 bases outside the gene matches. Per the germline V gene, CDR1 is DFQATT and CDR2 is SNEGSKA (reference sequence). CDR3 length equals 15 residues. The CDR3 loop is CSARSSAGASYEQYF. CDR3 DNA sequence: TGCAGTGCTAGAAGTTCGGCGGGAGCTTCCTACGAGCAGTACTTC.

This clonotype occurred many times. This chain joins TRBV28 and TRBJ2-7; possibly TRBD1 or TRBD2 for D (5 bases each). The CDR3 has 14 residues. Between the trimmed V and J ends, which lost 7 bases and 1 base, there was a span of 14 bases. Germline values: CDR1 MDHEN, CDR2 SYDVKM. The CDR3 bases are TGTGCCAGCATCGGTCCGGGACCGTCCTACGAGCAGTACTTC. It codes for CASIGPGPSYEQYF.

The rearrangement uses TRBV9 and TRBJ2-2, with D unclear. CDR3 length: 13 amino acids. V shed 0 bases and J shed 5 bases, with 5 bases lying between them. Germline loops: CDR1 SGDLS, CDR2 YYNGEE. This chain's CDR3 is CASSVGKTGELFF. CDR3 bases: TGTGCCAGCAGCGTAGGAAAAACCGGGGAGCTGTTTTTT.

This clonotype was picked up many times. The genes are TRBV2 and TRBJ2-3, with 9 positions matching TRBD2. Trimming took 3 bases from V and 4 from J; bases not matched to a gene: 8. Germline V gives CDR1 SNHLY, CDR2 FYNNEI. The CDR3 totals 16 residues. CDR3 coding DNA: TGTGCCAGCAGTGAGAGGGCGGGAGGGGCGGCAGATACGCAGTATTTT. Protein: CASSERAGGAADTQYF. Full variable domain (rest looked up from reference TRBV2 and TRBJ2-3): EPEVTQTPSHQVTQMGQEVILRCVPISNHLYFYWYRQILGQKVEFLVSFYNNEISEKSEIFDDQFSVERPDGSNFTLKIRSTKLEDSAMYFCASSERAGGAADTQYFGPGTRLTVL.

This clonotype was recorded a few times. The chain carries TRBV14 and TRBJ2-1; 16 positions match TRBD2. V was clipped by 2 bases and J by 9 bases; unmatched bases: 7. The germline gives CDR1 SGHDN, CDR2 FVKESK. The CDR3 consists of 17 residues. CDR3 sequence reads: CASSQRGTSGRGVEQFF. The CDR3 nucleotides read TGTGCCAGCAGCCAAAGGGGGACTAGCGGGAGGGGAGTTGAGCAGTTCTTC.

The V gene is TRBV28, the J gene TRBJ2-1, with D possibly matching TRBD2 (6 bases). Trimming left V 6 bases short and J 5 bases short, with 20 bases between. Germline V gene data show CDR1 as MDHEN and CDR2 as SYDVKM. This CDR3 is built from 16 residues. Written as DNA, the CDR3 is TGTGCCAGCAGCTCTTTAATCCCGGGGGTTAACAATGAGCAGTTCTTC. Protein product: CASSSLIPGVNNEQFF.

This clonotype was observed at least ten times. The chain employs TRBV7-8 and TRBJ1-5; D gene ambiguous. In germline, CDR1 is SGHVS, CDR2 FQNEAQ. V dropped 10 bases and J dropped 8 bases, with 21 bases sitting between them. The CDR3 is made up of 14 amino acids. This CDR3 reads CATNELGSREPQHF. The CDR3 DNA reads TGTGCCACCAACGAGTTGGGCTCCCGAGAGCCCCAGCATTTT.